The clone carrying this T cell receptor beta chain has just one count. This entry is derived from a study of T cells in Graves' hyperthyroidism and ophthalmopathy. TCR beta CDR3 regions were amplified from RNA. Using the HTBI primer set, a first-round RT-PCR was run on the TCR CDR3. TCRdb re-analysed the multiplex PCR reads in MiXCR, keeping a single row per CDR3 protein. The repertoire holds about 570,000 distinct CDR3 sequences, with about 45% as singletons. The specimen was peripheral blood or thyroid tissue (not recorded which). The TCR originated in an adult woman with Graves' disease, either hyperthyroidism or ophthalmopathy (not recorded which).

CDR3 bases: TGTGCCAGCAGCCAAGGGACAGGGATGGCTCAAGCTTTCTTT. This gives the protein CASSQGTGMAQAFF. The gene calls are TRBV7-2 and TRBJ1-1; 9 bases align to TRBD1. In germline, CDR1 is SGHTA, CDR2 FQGNSA. The CDR3 runs 14 residues. J gave up 9 bases and V 5 bases, and 10 bases lay outside the gene matches.